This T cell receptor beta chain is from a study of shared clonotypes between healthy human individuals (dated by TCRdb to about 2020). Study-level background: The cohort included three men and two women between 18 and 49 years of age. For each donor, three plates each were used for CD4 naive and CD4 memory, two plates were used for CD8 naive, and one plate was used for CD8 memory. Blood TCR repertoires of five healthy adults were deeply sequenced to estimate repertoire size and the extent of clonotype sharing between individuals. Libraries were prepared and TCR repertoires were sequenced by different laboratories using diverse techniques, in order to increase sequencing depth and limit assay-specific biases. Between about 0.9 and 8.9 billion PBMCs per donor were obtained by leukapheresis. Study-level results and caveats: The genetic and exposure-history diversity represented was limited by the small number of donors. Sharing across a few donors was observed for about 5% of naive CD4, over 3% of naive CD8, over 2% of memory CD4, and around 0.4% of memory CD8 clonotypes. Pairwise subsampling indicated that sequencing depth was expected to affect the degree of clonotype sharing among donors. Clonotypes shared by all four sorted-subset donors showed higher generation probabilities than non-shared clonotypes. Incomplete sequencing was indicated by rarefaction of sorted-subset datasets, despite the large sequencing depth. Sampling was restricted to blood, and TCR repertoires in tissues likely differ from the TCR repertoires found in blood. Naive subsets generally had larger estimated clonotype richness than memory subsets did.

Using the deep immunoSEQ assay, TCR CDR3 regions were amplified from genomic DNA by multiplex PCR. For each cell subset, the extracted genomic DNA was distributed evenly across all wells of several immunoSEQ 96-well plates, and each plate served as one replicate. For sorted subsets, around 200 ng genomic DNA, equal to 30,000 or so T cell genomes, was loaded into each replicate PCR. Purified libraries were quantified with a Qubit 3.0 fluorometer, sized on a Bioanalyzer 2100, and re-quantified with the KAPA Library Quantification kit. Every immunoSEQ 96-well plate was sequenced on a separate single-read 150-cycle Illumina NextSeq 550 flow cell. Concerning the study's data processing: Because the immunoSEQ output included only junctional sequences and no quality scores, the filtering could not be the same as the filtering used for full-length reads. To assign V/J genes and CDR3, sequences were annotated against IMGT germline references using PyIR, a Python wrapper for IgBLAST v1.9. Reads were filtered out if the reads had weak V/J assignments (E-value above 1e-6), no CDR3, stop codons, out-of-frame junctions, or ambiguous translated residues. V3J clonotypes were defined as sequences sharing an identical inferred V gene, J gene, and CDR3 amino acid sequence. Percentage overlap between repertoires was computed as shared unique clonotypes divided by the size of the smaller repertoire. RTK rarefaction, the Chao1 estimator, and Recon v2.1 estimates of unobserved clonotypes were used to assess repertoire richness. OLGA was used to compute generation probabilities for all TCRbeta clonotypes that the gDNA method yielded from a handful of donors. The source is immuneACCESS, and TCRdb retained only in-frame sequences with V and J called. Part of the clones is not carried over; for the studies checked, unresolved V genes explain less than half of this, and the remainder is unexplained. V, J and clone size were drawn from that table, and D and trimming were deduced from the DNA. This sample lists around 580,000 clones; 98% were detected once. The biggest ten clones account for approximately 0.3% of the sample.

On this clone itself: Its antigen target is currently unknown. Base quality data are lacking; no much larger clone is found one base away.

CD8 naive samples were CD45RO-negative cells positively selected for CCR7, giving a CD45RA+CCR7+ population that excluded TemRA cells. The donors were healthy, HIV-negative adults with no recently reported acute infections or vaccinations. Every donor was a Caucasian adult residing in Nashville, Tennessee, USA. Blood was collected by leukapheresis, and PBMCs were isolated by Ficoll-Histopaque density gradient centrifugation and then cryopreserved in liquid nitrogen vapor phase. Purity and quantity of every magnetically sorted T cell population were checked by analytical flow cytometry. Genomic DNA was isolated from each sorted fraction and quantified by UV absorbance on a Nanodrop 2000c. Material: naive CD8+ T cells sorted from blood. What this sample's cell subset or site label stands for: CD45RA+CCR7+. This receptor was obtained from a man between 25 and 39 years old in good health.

This receptor carries the CDR3 CASSQEMWLDYDNEQFF. At the DNA level, the sequence is TGCGCCAGCAGCCAAGAAATGTGGCTAGACTACGACAATGAGCAGTTCTTC. The sequence joins TRBV4-1 to TRBJ2-1, and the D gene may be TRBD2, 5 bases matching. The CDR3 goes from the cysteine to the phenylalanine over 17 residues. Only the CDR3 part of the read is kept: 51 bases, read in frame from the first base. The germline V gene gives CDR1 as MGHRA and CDR2 as YSYEKL. Deletion took 0 bases off V and 5 bases off J, with a span of 17 bases between the germline ends.